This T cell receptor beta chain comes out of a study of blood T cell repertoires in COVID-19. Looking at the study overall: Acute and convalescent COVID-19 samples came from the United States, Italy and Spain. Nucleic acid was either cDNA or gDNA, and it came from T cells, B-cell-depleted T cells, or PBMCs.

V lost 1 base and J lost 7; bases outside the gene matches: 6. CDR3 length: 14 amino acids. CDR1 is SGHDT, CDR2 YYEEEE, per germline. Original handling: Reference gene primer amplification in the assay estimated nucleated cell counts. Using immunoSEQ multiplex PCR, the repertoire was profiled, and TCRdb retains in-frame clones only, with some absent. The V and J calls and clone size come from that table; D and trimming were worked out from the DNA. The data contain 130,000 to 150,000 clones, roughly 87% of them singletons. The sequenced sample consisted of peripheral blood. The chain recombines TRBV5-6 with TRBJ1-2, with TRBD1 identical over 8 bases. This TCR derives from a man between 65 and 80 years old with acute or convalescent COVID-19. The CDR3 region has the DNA TGTGCCAGCAGCTTGCTTACAGGGGGAAGTGGCTACACCTTC. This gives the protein CASSLLTGGSGYTF. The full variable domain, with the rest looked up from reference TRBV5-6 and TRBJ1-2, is DAGVTQSPTHLIKTRGQQVTLRCSPKSGHDTVSWYQQALGQGPQFIFQYYEEEERQRGNFPDRFSGHQFPNYSSELNVNALLLGDSALYLCASSLLTGGSGYTFGSGTRLTVV.